The rows below give T cell receptor beta chains drawn from one sample of a study of neurological immune-mediated disorders. In TCRdb, the 5' RACE reads were re-called with MiXCR into one record per CDR3 protein. Of around 70,000 distinct CDR3 sequences listed, around 3% were seen once; the top ten hold 4.5% to 6.5%. The sequenced material came from PBMCs. These receptors all stem from a woman in her fifties or sixties with multiple sclerosis. CDR3s include the opening cysteine and the closing phenylalanine or tryptophan. The D gene is left open where the match is weak. Clone size is shown for a subset of rows, as once, few, many or a class of expanded clone.

V	J	D	size	CDR3	DNA
TRBV3-1	TRBJ1-6	TRBD1	many	CASSRQTGGLSPLHF	TGTGCCAGCAGCCGTCAGACAGGGGGCCTCTCACCCCTCCACTTT
TRBV5-1	TRBJ2-7	-	many	CASSLDSQSSYEQYF	TGCGCCAGCAGCTTGGACAGTCAAAGCTCCTACGAGCAGTACTTC
TRBV5-6	TRBJ2-7	-	many	CASSLPEVVGVLADYEQYF	TGTGCCAGCAGCTTGCCAGAAGTTGTTGGGGTGCTTGCCGACTACGAGCAGTACTTC
TRBV29-1	TRBJ1-2	-	many	CSVEDGARCF	TGCAGCGTTGAAGACGGGGCGAGATGCTTC
TRBV10-3	TRBJ2-3	-	many	CAISESAGIGTDTQYF	TGTGCCATCAGTGAGTCAGCCGGGATCGGCACAGATACGCAGTATTTT
TRBV5-1	TRBJ2-5	-	many	CASSITGETQYF	TGCGCCAGCAGCATCACAGGGGAGACCCAGTACTTC
TRBV3-1	TRBJ1-5	TRBD1	many	CASSQEPNQDRAGWYQPQHF	TGTGCCAGCAGCCAAGAACCCAACCAGGACAGGGCGGGTTGGTATCAGCCCCAGCATTTT
TRBV12-3/TRBV12-4	TRBJ2-1	TRBD2	many	CASSTSGRQFF	TGTGCCAGCAGTACTAGCGGGAGGCAGTTCTTC
TRBV12-3/TRBV12-4	TRBJ1-4	TRBD1	many	CASSLGVGTGEYLFF	TGTGCCAGCAGTTTGGGTGTCGGGACAGGGGAGTACCTGTTTTTT
TRBV5-1	TRBJ1-1	-	many	CASSFGNPRTKAFF	TGCGCCAGCAGCTTCGGGAACCCCCGGACAAAAGCTTTCTTT
TRBV5-1	TRBJ2-2	TRBD2	many	CASSWTSALGGELFF	TGCGCCAGCAGCTGGACTAGCGCTCTGGGCGGGGAGCTGTTTTTT
TRBV5-1	TRBJ2-1	-	many	CASSLARTNEQFF	TGCGCCAGCAGCTTGGCCAGAACCAATGAGCAGTTCTTC
TRBV20-1	TRBJ2-5	TRBD2	many	CSARRGSSGSGETQYF	TGCAGTGCCCGGAGGGGGTCTAGCGGGAGTGGGGAGACCCAGTACTTC
TRBV7-2	TRBJ2-5	TRBD1	many	CASSLAGTGEETQYF	TGTGCCAGCAGCTTAGCGGGGACAGGGGAAGAGACCCAGTACTTC
TRBV5-1	TRBJ2-2	-	many	CASSSGRNSNTGELFF	TGCGCCAGCAGCTCCGGACGGAATTCGAACACCGGGGAGCTGTTTTTT
TRBV10-3	TRBJ2-6	TRBD1	many	CAISAGTGISGANVLTF	TGTGCCATCAGTGCCGGGACAGGGATCTCTGGGGCCAACGTCCTGACTTTC
TRBV5-1	TRBJ1-3	-	many	CASRTDSGNTIYF	TGCGCCAGCAGAACAGACTCTGGAAACACCATATATTTT
TRBV28	TRBJ2-4	-	many	CASSPRAAGRKGKNIQYF	TGTGCCAGCAGTCCCAGAGCCGCAGGGCGGAAAGGCAAAAACATTCAGTACTTC
TRBV29-1	TRBJ1-4	-	-	CSVLSAETNEKLFF	TGCAGCGTGCTCTCAGCAGAAACTAATGAAAAACTGTTTTTT
TRBV4-3	TRBJ2-7	TRBD2	many	CASSQETSGRAFEQYF	TGCGCCAGCAGCCAAGAGACTAGCGGGAGGGCTTTCGAGCAGTACTTC
TRBV7-9	TRBJ2-3	TRBD1	many	CASSPPGTGMDTQYF	TGTGCCAGCAGCCCCCCCGGGACAGGGATGGATACGCAGTATTTT
TRBV2	TRBJ1-6	TRBD1	many	CASSLTPPGQGDSPLHF	TGTGCCAGCAGTCTAACTCCCCCGGGACAGGGTGATTCACCCCTCCACTTT
TRBV5-1	TRBJ2-3	-	many	CASSSGATGSTDTQYF	TGCGCCAGCAGCTCTGGGGCTACGGGGTCGACAGATACGCAGTATTTT
TRBV18	TRBJ2-7	-	many	CASSPGEAPYEQYF	TGTGCCAGCTCACCGGGGGAAGCTCCCTACGAGCAGTACTTC
TRBV19	TRBJ1-5	-	many	CASSIGSRGSYQPQHF	TGTGCCAGTAGTATTGGATCAAGGGGAAGTTATCAGCCCCAGCATTTT
TRBV18	TRBJ2-2	-	-	CASSPRIRTLSGNTGELFF	TGTGCCAGCTCACCACGAATAAGGACCCTCAGCGGAAACACCGGGGAGCTGTTTTTT
TRBV20-1	TRBJ1-5	-	many	CSASRQDSRDQPQHF	TGCAGTGCTAGCCGACAGGATTCGAGGGATCAGCCCCAGCATTTT
TRBV6-2/TRBV6-3	TRBJ2-2	-	many	CASSLGFTGELFF	TGTGCCAGCAGTCTCGGTTTCACCGGGGAGCTGTTTTTT
TRBV7-2	TRBJ1-1	-	-	CASSLYPIGTEAFF	TGTGCCAGCAGCTTATACCCCATCGGGACTGAAGCTTTCTTT
TRBV6-5	TRBJ1-2	TRBD1	many	CASKTGDNYGYTF	TGTGCCAGCAAGACAGGGGATAACTATGGCTACACCTTC
TRBV7-2	TRBJ2-3	-	many	CASSRYSDTQYF	TGTGCCAGCAGCCGGTACTCAGATACGCAGTATTTT
TRBV20-1	TRBJ2-1	TRBD2	many	CSAIPSGTYYNEQFF	TGCAGTGCTATCCCGAGCGGGACTTACTACAATGAGCAGTTCTTC
TRBV7-2	TRBJ2-5	-	many	CASSQDWGEETQYF	TGTGCCAGCAGCCAGGACTGGGGGGAAGAGACCCAGTACTTC
TRBV10-3	TRBJ2-3	-	many	CAISESRTSTDTQYF	TGTGCCATCAGTGAGAGTCGAACTAGCACAGATACGCAGTATTTT
TRBV29-1	TRBJ2-1	TRBD2	many	CSVERLAGVGQFF	TGCAGCGTTGAAAGGCTAGCGGGAGTAGGGCAGTTCTTC
TRBV5-1	TRBJ2-1	-	many	CASGIGDDFIYNEQFF	TGCGCCAGCGGAATAGGGGACGACTTCATATACAATGAGCAGTTCTTC
TRBV10-3	TRBJ2-5	TRBD1	many	CAISGQGTETQYF	TGTGCCATCAGTGGACAGGGAACGGAGACCCAGTACTTC
TRBV5-1	TRBJ2-5	-	many	CASSLDRRVSYQETQYF	TGCGCCAGCAGCTTGGATCGGCGGGTCTCGTACCAAGAGACCCAGTACTTC